Described below is a single T cell receptor beta chain sequence and its context. The entry originates in a study of T cells after yellow fever vaccination. Germline CDR1 reads SGHVT; CDR2 reads SQSDAQ. The germline V and J ends were trimmed by 10 bases and 15 bases, with 13 bases remaining between them. The CDR3 has 9 amino acids. 5'RACE template switching added a universal primer site and UMIs to TCR cDNA. MiXCR was run by TCRdb on the 5' RACE reads, yielding one entry per CDR3 protein. The top ten hold roughly 24% of the sample, which has around 300,000 distinct CDR3 sequences, over 4% seen once. The specimen was PBMCs, collected 5 days after the yellow fever booster vaccination. The sequence was obtained from a man younger than 35 who received the YFV17D yellow fever vaccine. V and J are TRBV7-4 and TRBJ2-1; no definite D call. CDR3 sequence reads: CATFPPGFF. In DNA form, the CDR3 reads TGTGCCACTTTCCCGCCAGGGTTCTTC.